The sequence of this T cell receptor beta chain was determined in a study of blood T cell repertoires in COVID-19 (dated by TCRdb to about 2020). Regarding the research as a whole: Samples covering the acute and convalescent phases of COVID-19 were provided by collaborators in the United States, Italy and Spain. The prospective study material was composed of cDNA or gDNA derived from T cells, B-cell-depleted T cells, or PBMCs. Subjects who had been exposed to COVID-19, were actively infected with it, or had recovered from it provided the deeply sampled blood TCRbeta repertoires that made up the dataset. The repertoires were made available in a free public database intended to serve as a resource for research on the immune response to SARS-CoV-2. The samples were drawn from two sources: the first 160 participants of the ongoing ImmuneRACE study, and about 1,300 subjects contributed by 6 global collaborators. Sample metadata almost always included a de-identified subject ID, COVID-19 status, age in years and sex. Where available, HLA class I and class II types were obtained from metadata supplied by the sample provider rather than from assay-based typing. Summary of the overall study and its limitations: Clinical and demographic metadata were provided uncurated, with the amount varying by source and participant.

As regards this clone: It lacks a known antigen. No base quality information exists; no much larger clone differs at one position.

CDR1 and CDR2 are read off the germline V gene as SGHAT and FQNNGV. V is reduced by 5 bases and J by 4 bases, leaving a spacing of 17 bases between them. From the cysteine up to the phenylalanine, the CDR3 has a length of 16 residues. The sequence is cut down to CDR3 DNA, 48 bases in frame from base 1. TCRbeta CDR3 regions were amplified from genomic DNA using the immunoSEQ Assay, a bias-controlled multiplex PCR. The study's own analysis went as follows. Within the assay, amplification of reference gene primers was used to estimate how many nucleated cells each sample contained. To quantify the absolute abundance of each unique TCRbeta CDR3 rearrangement, sequence reads were collapsed and filtered. For each sample, productive Simpson clonality was calculated as the square root of Simpson's diversity index across productive rearrangements. TCRdb took this table from immuneACCESS and kept in-frame rearrangements with V and J called. Such tables lack part of the clones; where checked against another copy, unresolved V genes explain under half of the gap, and the rest is unexplained. That table supplies the V and J calls and clone size; D and trimming were determined from the DNA. The sample table records under 20,000 clones; 75% to 90% of these occur just once. Of the sample, roughly 15% falls within the top ten clones.

Collaborating institutions collected whole blood in K2EDTA tubes following their own protocols. For TCRbeta analysis, collaborator samples were shipped as frozen whole blood, as isolated PBMCs, or as DNA extracted from either sample type. This receptor was identified in a human donor in a cohort sampled during active COVID-19. The chain couples TRBV11-2 to TRBJ2-2, with the identity of the D gene unclear. Specimen: peripheral blood. In nucleotide form, the sequence is TGTGCCAGCAGCCCCTCGTCCGCGTGGGCCACCGGGGAGCTGTTTTTT. This gives the protein CASSPSSAWATGELFF.